This T cell receptor (beta chain) was found in a study of blood T cell repertoires in COVID-19. Measured with immunoSEQ multiplex PCR; TCRdb has only the in-frame clones, and not every one. This table holds a few hundred thousand clones, 70% to 90% found once. V shed 1 base and J 7 bases; nucleotides not matched to a gene: 6. CDR1 is SGHTA, CDR2 FQGNSA, per germline. There are 14 residues in the CDR3. The receptor's source is a man between 18 and 35 years old with active or convalescent COVID-19. The chain has TRBV7-2 and TRBJ1-2; TRBD1 matches at 7 bases. Material for sequencing was peripheral blood. The DNA of the CDR3 is TGTGCCAGCAGCTTAGTGGGCAGGGACAGTGGCTACACCTTC. It encodes CASSLVGRDSGYTF.